These T cell receptor beta chains were read from a single sample in a study of blood T cell repertoires in COVID-19. Measured with immunoSEQ multiplex PCR; TCRdb has only the in-frame clones, and not every one. This sample has fewer than 65,000 clones; around 80% occur once, and the top ten carry 12%. Sample: peripheral blood. Every receptor here comes from a human donor in a cohort sampled during active COVID-19. Both conserved end residues are part of each CDR3. Each record gives: clone size, D gene, V gene, J gene, CDR3 protein, CDR3 DNA. D genes are given only for firm matches. The listing skips clone size in some rows; elsewhere it reads once, few, many or a size class.

size: .
D: TRBD1
V: TRBV5-4
J: TRBJ2-3
CDR3: CASSLGQGSTDTQYF
DNA: TGTGCCAGCAGCCTCGGACAGGGGAGCACAGATACGCAGTATTTT

size: .
D: .
V: TRBV4-3
J: TRBJ2-7
CDR3: CASSQDGESSKQYF
DNA: TGCGCCAGCAGCCAAGACGGGGAGTCGAGCAAGCAGTACTTC

size: .
D: TRBD2
V: TRBV4-2
J: TRBJ2-3
CDR3: CASSQEGSGRAREGTDTQYF
DNA: TGTGCCAGCAGCCAAGAAGGTAGCGGGAGGGCCCGGGAAGGCACAGATACGCAGTATTTT

size: .
D: TRBD1
V: TRBV7-8
J: TRBJ2-7
CDR3: CASSHTGTAYEQYF
DNA: TGTGCCAGCAGCCACACCGGGACAGCTTACGAGCAGTACTTC

size: .
D: .
V: TRBV4-2
J: TRBJ2-7
CDR3: CASSQEVIREQYF
DNA: TGTGCCAGCAGCCAAGAGGTCATTCGGGAGCAGTACTTC

size: once
D: TRBD1
V: TRBV4-1
J: TRBJ1-1
CDR3: CASSQKIGDRFLITFF
DNA: TGCGCCAGCAGCCAAAAGATCGGGGACAGGTTCCTGATAACTTTCTTT

size: once
D: .
V: TRBV5-6
J: TRBJ2-1
CDR3: CASSFKPGGYNEQFF
DNA: TGTGCCAGCAGCTTTAAACCCGGGGGATACAATGAGCAGTTCTTC

size: .
D: TRBD1
V: TRBV28
J: TRBJ2-7
CDR3: CASSLRGQGVYEQYF
DNA: TGTGCCAGCAGTTTAAGGGGACAGGGGGTCTACGAGCAGTACTTC

size: few
D: .
V: TRBV6-2/TRBV6-3
J: TRBJ1-2
CDR3: CASSSRPKQYGYTF
DNA: TGTGCCAGCAGTAGCAGGCCCAAGCAATATGGCTACACCTTC

size: .
D: TRBD2
V: TRBV15
J: TRBJ2-1
CDR3: CATRPGLAGSGPQFF
DNA: TGTGCCACCAGACCGGGACTAGCGGGATCCGGACCGCAGTTCTTC